The 29 T cell receptor beta chains below were found in one sample sequenced in a study of Ad26.COV2.S vaccination and SARS-CoV-2 variants. Generated by immunoSEQ multiplex PCR, the TCRdb table keeps only in-frame clones and is missing some. Of some 400,000 clones listed, over 75% are singletons. Specified treatment: roughly 18 received Ad26.COV2.S at low or high dose, single or two shots; about 5 received placebo; per-sample allocation not given. Collection of samples fell on day 63 after the first vaccine or placebo injection. The material sequenced was peripheral blood, taken in a trial of Ad26.COV2.S vaccine versus placebo. The receptor set was obtained from a person between 18 and 65 years old who received the Ad26.COV2.S COVID-19 vaccine or a placebo.

The V gene is TRBV18, the J gene TRBJ2-5; D uncertain. The length of the CDR3 is 13 residues. The germline gives CDR1 KGHSH, CDR2 LQKENI. V dropped 5 bases and J dropped 0 bases, with 7 bases sitting between them. In nucleotides, the CDR3 is TGTGCCAGCTCATCCGCGTACCAAGAGACCCAGTACTTC. This encodes CASSSAYQETQYF. Combining the CDR3 with reference TRBV18 and TRBJ2-5 gives the whole variable domain NAGVMQNPRHLVRRRGQEARLRCSPMKGHSHVYWYRQLPEEGLKFMVYLQKENIIDESGMPKERFSAEFPKEGPSILRIQQVVRGDSAAYFCASSSAYQETQYFGPGTRLLVL.

The chain combines TRBV7-2 with TRBJ2-7, with D perhaps matching TRBD2 (6 bases). Trimming left V 5 bases short and J 1 base short, with 9 bases between. This CDR3 is 13 amino acids long. Germline V gene lookup returns CDR1 SGHTA and CDR2 FQGNSA. CDR3: CASSNSGSYEQYF. The CDR3 DNA reads as TGTGCCAGCAGCAATAGCGGTTCCTACGAGCAGTACTTC.

V usage is TRBV7-2 and J usage is TRBJ2-2; either TRBD1 or TRBD2 may fit D (6 bases each). V lost 6 bases and J 2 bases, leaving 13 bases between the germline ends. Germline-derived CDR1 and CDR2 are SGHTA and FQGNSA. The CDR3 contains 15 residues. The CDR3 DNA reads TGTGCCAGCAGGCGACGGGGGCCAAACACCGGGGAGCTGTTTTTT. This translates into CASRRRGPNTGELFF.

V and J are TRBV7-2 and TRBJ2-2; 9 nucleotides align to TRBD2. CDR1 is SGHTA and CDR2 is FQGNSA in the germline V gene. The CDR3 covers 15 residues. V lost 5 bases, J lost 5 bases, and 6 bases stayed unmatched. CDR3 sequence: CASSPGLARTGELFF. The DNA for the CDR3 is TGTGCCAGCAGCCCAGGACTAGCGCGTACCGGGGAGCTGTTTTTT.

This sequence joins TRBV11-3 and TRBJ2-2; D ambiguous. V dropped 5 bases and J dropped 5 bases, with 9 bases sitting between them. Germline V gives CDR1 SGHNT, CDR2 YENEEA. CDR3 length equals 13 residues. CDR3 residues: CASSPLGTGELFF. The DNA for the CDR3 is TGTGCCAGCAGCCCTCTGGGGACCGGGGAGCTGTTTTTT.

V usage is TRBV19 and J usage is TRBJ1-3; maybe TRBD1 (5 bases). CDR1 LNHDA and CDR2 SQIVND come from the germline V gene (reference sequence). This CDR3 spans 14 amino acids. V lost 3 bases and J lost 2, with 8 bases in between. The chain's CDR3 is CASSMGPAGNTIYF. CDR3 nucleotide sequence: TGTGCCAGTAGTATGGGGCCGGCTGGAAACACCATATATTTT.

The gene calls are TRBV5-1 and TRBJ1-1; D not certain. The germline V and J ends were trimmed by 4 bases and 1 base, with 8 bases remaining between them. This CDR3 spans 13 amino acids. The germline gives CDR1 SGHRS, CDR2 YFSETQ. CDR3 sequence: CASSRTQNTEAFF. The DNA for the CDR3 is TGCGCCAGCAGCCGGACCCAGAACACTGAAGCTTTCTTT. The full variable domain, with the rest looked up from reference TRBV5-1 and TRBJ1-1, is KAGVTQTPRYLIKTRGQQVTLSCSPISGHRSVSWYQQTPGQGLQFLFEYFSETQRNKGNFPGRFSGRQFSNSRSEMNVSTLELGDSALYLCASSRTQNTEAFFGQGTRLTVV.

In DNA form, the CDR3 reads TGTGCCACCAGATCTACAGGTATAACCTACGAGCAGTACTTC. Its protein is CATRSTGITYEQYF. V gene TRBV2 combines with J gene TRBJ2-7; a possible D gene is TRBD1 (5 bases). Germline loops: CDR1 SNHLY, CDR2 FYNNEI. This CDR3 comprises 14 residues. Trimming left V 10 bases short and J 2 bases short, with 18 bases between.

The V and J genes are TRBV11-2 and TRBJ1-4, with D possibly being TRBD1 (5 bases). CDR3 length equals 14 residues. Germline lookup yields CDR1 SGHAT and CDR2 FQNNGV. V was pared by 7 bases and J by 11 bases, with 20 bases between. The CDR3 DNA is TGTGCCAGCAACCCTACCGCGGGGGATAGGAAACTGTTTTTT. Amino acids: CASNPTAGDRKLFF.

In this sample, this clone turned up once. CDR3 coding DNA: TGTGCCAGCAGCCAAACCACAGGGGTCAACATTCAGTACTTC. This encodes CASSQTTGVNIQYF. V gene TRBV3-1 (or the pseudogene TRBV3-2) combines with J gene TRBJ2-4; 7 bases map to TRBD1. The CDR3 extends over 14 amino acids. Germline values: CDR1 LGHDT, CDR2 YNNKEL (reference sequence). With V trimmed by 2 bases and J by 7 bases, 5 bases remained unmatched.

The chain links TRBV28 to TRBJ1-3, with D possibly matching TRBD1 (5 bases). CDR3 size: 15 residues. The V gene's germline CDR1 is MDHEN and CDR2 SYDVKM. Trimming left V 0 bases short and J 1 base short, with 7 bases between. The CDR3 DNA is TGTGCCAGCAGTTTATGGACAGCTTCTGGAAACACCATATATTTT. Amino acid sequence: CASSLWTASGNTIYF.

The CDR3 here is CASSLDRVADTQYF. The DNA for the CDR3 is TGTGCCAGCAGCTTAGACAGGGTAGCAGATACGCAGTATTTT. The chain combines TRBV7-2 with TRBJ2-3; a possible D gene is TRBD1 (6 bases). V lost 1 base to trimming and J lost 4 bases, with 9 bases between them. This CDR3 has 14 amino acids. Germline loops: CDR1 SGHTA, CDR2 FQGNSA.

The gene calls are TRBV6-5 and TRBJ2-3; 8 nucleotides agree with TRBD2. The V and J ends lost 6 bases and 5 bases, in that order; junction bases with no gene match: 7. The CDR3 extends over 14 amino acids. Germline lookup yields CDR1 MNHEY and CDR2 SVGAGI. This CDR3 reads CASRLAGSKDTQYF. CDR3 nucleotide sequence: TGTGCCAGCAGGTTAGCGGGGTCGAAAGATACGCAGTATTTT.

In its sample, this clone was seen once. The rearrangement uses TRBV3-1 (or the pseudogene TRBV3-2) and TRBJ1-1; D perhaps matches TRBD1 (5 bases). The CDR3 sequence is 12 residues long. Deletions cut 8 bases from V and 3 bases from J, with 10 bases between. Germline V CDR1 and CDR2: LGHDT, YNNKEL (reference sequence). CDR3 sequence (DNA): TGTGCCAGCGGGGGGATTGACACTGAAGCTTTCTTT. Translation gives CASGGIDTEAFF.

This chain joins TRBV6-5 and TRBJ2-2; tentatively, D is TRBD1 (5 bases). Germline CDR1 reads MNHEY; CDR2 reads SVGAGI. The CDR3 contains 14 residues. V was cut by 2 bases and J by 5 bases, with 9 bases left in between. Written as DNA, the CDR3 is TGTGCCAGCAGTTACGCAACAGGAACCGGGGAGCTGTTTTTT. Its translation is CASSYATGTGELFF.

This clone was seen once. This chain links TRBV9 with TRBJ1-6; D ambiguous. The V end lost 0 bases, the J end lost 13 bases, and 17 bases lay between the germline ends. The CDR3 consists of 15 residues. CDR1 SGDLS and CDR2 YYNGEE come from the germline V gene. CDR3 in DNA: TGTGCCAGCAGCGTAGGGGAGGGCGGGTCACCGCCCCTCCACTTT. Translating it yields CASSVGEGGSPPLHF.

This clone was found once. This chain links TRBV28 with TRBJ2-7; tentatively, D is TRBD1 (6 bases). CDR1 is MDHEN, CDR2 SYDVKM, per germline. The CDR3 is made up of 13 amino acids. Trimming cost V 2 bases and J 11 bases, with 16 bases left between them. Here the CDR3 DNA reads TGTGCCAGCAGTTTAGGGGCGCAGGGGATAGAGTACTTC. Protein product: CASSLGAQGIEYF.

The V and J genes are TRBV28 and TRBJ1-1, with 7 bases aligning to TRBD1. Germline CDR1 is MDHEN and CDR2 is SYDVKM. V lost 5 bases, J lost 7 bases, and 4 bases stayed unmatched. CDR3 size: 12 residues. CDR3 coding DNA: TGTGCCAGCAGTCCCGGACAGGTTGAAGCTTTCTTT. Translated: CASSPGQVEAFF.

V usage is TRBV30 and J usage is TRBJ1-6, with 10 positions matching TRBD1. The CDR3 is 14 residues long. Germline V gene sequence: CDR1 GTSNPN, CDR2 SVGIG (reference sequence). V shed 5 bases, J shed 9 bases, and the junction held 7 bases outside the gene matches. In DNA form, the CDR3 reads TGTGCCTGGGACCGGGACAGGGGAACTTCACCCCTCCACTTT. As protein: CAWDRDRGTSPLHF.

This clone appeared a single time. This chain joins TRBV7-9 and TRBJ1-1; TRBD1 matches 8 bases. This CDR3 comprises 14 residues. Trimming at V came to 6 bases and at J to 3 bases, leaving 6 bases not matched to a gene. Looked up from germline, CDR1 is SEHNR and CDR2 is FQNEAQ (reference sequence). CDR3 DNA: TGTGCCAGCAGACGACAGGGGCCCGACACTGAAGCTTTCTTT. Translating it yields CASRRQGPDTEAFF.

The genes are TRBV27 and TRBJ2-1; possible D gene TRBD2, 6 bases. This CDR3 spans 14 amino acids. Germline V CDR1 and CDR2: MNHEY, SMNVEV (reference sequence). V was pared by 5 bases and J by 4 bases, with 12 bases between. DNA of the CDR3: TGTGCCAGCAGTCTAGGGACTGTATACAATGAGCAGTTCTTC. Its protein product is CASSLGTVYNEQFF.

The chain uses TRBV24-1 and TRBJ2-4, with 9 bases aligning to TRBD1. V was clipped by 5 bases and J by 5 bases; unmatched bases: 9. Germline CDR1 and CDR2: KGHDR and SFDVKD. The CDR3 has 16 amino acids. CDR3 sequence (DNA): TGTGCCACCAGTGGTACCGGGACAGGGTCTGAAAACATTCAGTACTTC. It yields the protein CATSGTGTGSENIQYF.

The chain uses TRBV27 and TRBJ2-7, with 10 nucleotides matching TRBD1. This CDR3 region has 18 residues. Germline V gene lookup returns CDR1 MNHEY and CDR2 SMNVEV (reference sequence). V was pared by 3 bases and J by 2 bases, with 13 bases of the junction left unmatched. The CDR3 here is CASSFRDRGHGGTYEQYF. DNA of the CDR3: TGTGCCAGCAGTTTCCGGGACAGGGGACACGGGGGGACCTACGAGCAGTACTTC.

The gene calls are TRBV10-3 and TRBJ2-7, with 7 bases lining up with TRBD2. The CDR3 is made up of 14 amino acids. Unmatched junction bases numbered 12, after V lost 7 bases and J lost 6 bases. CDR1 and CDR2 from the germline V gene are ENHRY and SYGVKD. This chain's CDR3 is CAITLDPSGAEQYF. CDR3 nucleotides: TGTGCCATCACCCTAGATCCTAGCGGCGCCGAGCAGTACTTC.

V usage is TRBV19 and J usage is TRBJ1-4; D call uncertain. Germline CDR1 and CDR2: LNHDA and SQIVND (reference sequence). The CDR3 contains 13 residues. Trimming cost V 5 bases and J 14 bases, with 18 bases left between them. For the CDR3, the DNA is TGTGCCAGTAGTGTCAGGATTCAGGAAAGCCTGTTTTTT. This sequence encodes CASSVRIQESLFF.

The rearrangement joins TRBV18 to TRBJ2-2; no firm D call. The V gene's germline CDR1 is KGHSH and CDR2 LQKENI. The CDR3 has 11 residues. V was cut by 5 bases and J by 7 bases, with 5 bases left in between. CDR3 amino acids: CASSADGELFF. CDR3 in DNA: TGTGCCAGCTCAGCGGACGGGGAGCTGTTTTTT.

The V call is TRBV10-3, the J call TRBJ1-1, with D possibly being TRBD1 (5 bases). There are 13 residues in the CDR3. V lost 10 bases to trimming and J lost 7 bases, with 19 bases between them. The germline V gene encodes CDR1 ENHRY and CDR2 SYGVKD. The CDR3 nucleotides read TGTGCCACCCTGTCGGAGGGGAGAGGTGAAGCTTTCTTT. Translating it yields CATLSEGRGEAFF.

The gene calls are TRBV10-3 and TRBJ1-6, with a tentative D call TRBD1 (5 bases). The CDR3 is 13 amino acids. Germline loops: CDR1 ENHRY, CDR2 SYGVKD. V lost 9 bases and J lost 10, with 16 bases in between. This CDR3 is CAMGRDHESPLHF. In DNA form, the CDR3 reads TGTGCCATGGGCAGGGATCATGAATCACCCCTCCACTTT.

The chain combines TRBV5-1 with TRBJ2-3; 9 bases align to TRBD1. Germline V gene data show CDR1 as SGHRS and CDR2 as YFSETQ. V shed 7 bases, J shed 0 bases, and the junction held 9 bases outside the gene matches. The CDR3 length is 16 residues. The CDR3 region is CASLPGQGMSTDTQYF. CDR3 bases: TGCGCCAGCCTGCCAGGACAGGGGATGAGCACAGATACGCAGTATTTT.